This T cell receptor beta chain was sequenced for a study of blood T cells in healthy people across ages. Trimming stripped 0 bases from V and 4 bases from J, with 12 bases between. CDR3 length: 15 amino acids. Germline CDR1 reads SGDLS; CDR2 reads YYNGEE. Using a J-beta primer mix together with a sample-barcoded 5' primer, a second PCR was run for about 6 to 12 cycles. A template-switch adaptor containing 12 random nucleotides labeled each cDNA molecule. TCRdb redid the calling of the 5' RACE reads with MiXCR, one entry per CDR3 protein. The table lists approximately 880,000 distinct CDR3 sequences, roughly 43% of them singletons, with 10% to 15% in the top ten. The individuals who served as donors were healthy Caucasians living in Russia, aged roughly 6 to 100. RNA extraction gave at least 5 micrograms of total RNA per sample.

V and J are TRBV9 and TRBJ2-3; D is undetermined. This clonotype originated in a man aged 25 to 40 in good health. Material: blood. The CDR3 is CASSVALLESDTQYF. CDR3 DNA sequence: TGTGCCAGCAGCGTAGCTCTTTTAGAGTCAGATACGCAGTATTTT.